The T cell receptor (beta chain) described here comes from a study of shared clonotypes between healthy human individuals. Trimming took 1 base from V and 2 from J; bases not matched to a gene: 3. This CDR3 is 16 amino acids long. The germline V gene has CDR1 MNHEY and CDR2 SVGAGI. Assay: immunoSEQ multiplex PCR; the TCRdb copy retains only in-frame clones and omits some. The data hold hundreds of thousands of clones, with roughly 70% observed a single time. The material sequenced was memory CD4+ T cells sorted from blood. Indicated subset: CD45RA-negative fraction. This sequence was found in a woman aged 25-40 years in good health. The chain links TRBV6-5 to TRBJ2-1; TRBD2 matches 9 bases. The CDR3 region is CASSYFSGSTYNEQFF. CDR3 bases: TGTGCCAGCAGTTACTTTAGCGGGAGCACCTACAATGAGCAGTTCTTC.